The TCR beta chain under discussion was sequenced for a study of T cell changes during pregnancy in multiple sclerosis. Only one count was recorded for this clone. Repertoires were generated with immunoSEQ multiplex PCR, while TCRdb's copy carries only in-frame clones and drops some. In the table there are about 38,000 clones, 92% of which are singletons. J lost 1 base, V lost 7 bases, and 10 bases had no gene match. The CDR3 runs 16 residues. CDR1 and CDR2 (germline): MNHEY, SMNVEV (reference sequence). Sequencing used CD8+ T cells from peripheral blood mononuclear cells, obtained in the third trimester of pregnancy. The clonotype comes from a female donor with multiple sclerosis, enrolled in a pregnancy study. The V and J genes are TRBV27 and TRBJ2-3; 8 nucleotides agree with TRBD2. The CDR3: CASTPGGALGTDTQYF. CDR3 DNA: TGTGCCAGCACCCCCGGGGGGGCTCTGGGCACAGATACGCAGTATTTT.